Below, one TCR beta chain is given with its context. As processed by the authors: Estimation of nucleated cell counts relied on the amplification of reference gene primers. The method was immunoSEQ multiplex PCR; TCRdb's version includes in-frame clones alone and lacks a portion of them. V, J and clone size derive from that table, while D and trimming were established from the DNA sequence. This table has 60,000 to 75,000 clones, around nine tenths appearing once. This sample was included in a study of blood T cell repertoires in COVID-19. Overall study context: Material from acute and convalescent COVID-19 was sourced from the United States, Italy and Spain. In each case, the material was cDNA or gDNA derived from T cells, B-cell-depleted T cells, or PBMCs.

This TCR derives from a woman between 55 and 75 years old with acute or convalescent COVID-19. The source material was peripheral blood.

The CDR3 bases are TGCGCCAGCAGCCCGGGACAGACCTACGAGCAGTACTTC. Translation: CASSPGQTYEQYF. V usage is TRBV5-1 and J usage is TRBJ2-7; TRBD1 aligns across 7 bases. Germline CDR1 reads SGHRS; CDR2 reads YFSETQ. Trimming cost V 4 bases and J 2 bases; bases outside gene matches: 3. The CDR3 length is 13 residues. The whole variable domain, filled in from reference TRBV5-1 and TRBJ2-7, reads KAGVTQTPRYLIKTRGQQVTLSCSPISGHRSVSWYQQTPGQGLQFLFEYFSETQRNKGNFPGRFSGRQFSNSRSEMNVSTLELGDSALYLCASSPGQTYEQYFGPGTRLTVT.